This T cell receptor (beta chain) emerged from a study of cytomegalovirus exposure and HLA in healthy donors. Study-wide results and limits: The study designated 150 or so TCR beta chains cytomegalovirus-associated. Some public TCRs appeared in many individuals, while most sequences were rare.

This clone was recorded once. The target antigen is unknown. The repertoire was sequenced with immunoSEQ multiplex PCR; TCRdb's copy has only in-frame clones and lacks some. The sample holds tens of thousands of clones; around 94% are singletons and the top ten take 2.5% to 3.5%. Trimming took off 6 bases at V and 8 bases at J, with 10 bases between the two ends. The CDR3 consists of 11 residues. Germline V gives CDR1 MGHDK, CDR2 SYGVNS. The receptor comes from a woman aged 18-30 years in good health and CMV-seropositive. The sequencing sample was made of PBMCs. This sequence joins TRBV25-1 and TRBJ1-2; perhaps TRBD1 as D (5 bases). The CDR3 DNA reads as TGTGCCAGCAGCGGGGGACGGGGCTACACCTTC. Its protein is CASSGGRGYTF.